This paragraph reports one T cell receptor (beta chain). Under the authors' procedure: It was from reference gene primer amplification that nucleated cell counts were estimated. Sequencing was performed with immunoSEQ multiplex PCR; in TCRdb, only in-frame clones are kept and a portion is missing. V and J calls and clone size are those listed in that table; D and trimming were worked out from the DNA. The sample shows 300,000 to 350,000 clones, roughly nine tenths of them seen only once. This entry comes from a study of blood T cell repertoires in COVID-19. As for the study in general: Both acute and convalescent COVID-19 samples were obtained from the United States, Italy and Spain. In each case, the material was cDNA or gDNA derived from T cells, B-cell-depleted T cells, or PBMCs.

The germline CDR1 and CDR2 sequences are MNHNS and SASEGT. This CDR3 spans 17 amino acids. With 3 bases clipped from V and 4 bases from J, the junction kept 9 bases outside the gene matches. Seattle patients were enrolled during active infection and followed longitudinally. Sequences were obtained from peripheral blood. This sequence was found in a woman in her sixties or seventies with COVID-19, enrolled during active disease. The chain joins TRBV6-1 to TRBJ1-6; 7 nucleotides match TRBD1. This CDR3 reads CASSDAVRGSYNSPLHF. The CDR3 DNA reads as TGTGCCAGCAGTGACGCGGTCAGGGGGTCTTATAATTCACCCCTCCACTTT.